The 13 T cell receptor beta chains below all came from one sample that was sequenced in a study of cytomegalovirus exposure and HLA in healthy donors. With 60 Vbeta and 13 Jbeta primers, the PCR was carried out. TCRdb's table, derived via immunoSEQ multiplex PCR, lists solely in-frame clones and lacks some. The sample holds approximately 100,000 clones, 65% to 80% seen once. Sequenced: PBMCs. The source of these receptors is a man in his sixties in good health and CMV-seropositive.

This clone occurred a few times. This chain joins TRBV19 and TRBJ1-5; D gene unclear. V was trimmed by 1 base and J by 4 bases, leaving 2 bases between them. The CDR3 is 12 residues long. Germline values: CDR1 LNHDA, CDR2 SQIVND (reference sequence). DNA for the CDR3: TGTGCCAGTAGTATAGCTAATCAGCCCCAGCATTTT. Amino acid sequence: CASSIANQPQHF.

The rearrangement uses TRBV29-1 and TRBJ2-7; weak D call: TRBD1 (5 bases). The CDR3 consists of 14 residues. CDR1 is SQVTM, CDR2 ANQGSEA, per germline. With 2 bases removed from V and 0 bases from J, the gap between germline ends came to 11 bases. As DNA, the CDR3 is TGCAGCGTTGAACAGGGTCAGACCTCCTACGAGCAGTACTTC. Protein: CSVEQGQTSYEQYF.

This clone was seen a single time. The V and J genes are TRBV7-8 and TRBJ1-5, with TRBD1 matching over 9 bases. V lost 0 bases, J lost 2 bases, and 5 bases stayed unmatched. Looked up from germline, CDR1 is SGHVS and CDR2 is FQNEAQ. The CDR3 consists of 17 residues. CDR3 sequence reads: CASSLASGTGRNQPQHF. The CDR3 DNA is TGTGCCAGCAGCTTAGCGTCGGGGACAGGGCGCAATCAGCCCCAGCATTTT.

This clone has a handful of counts. The chain carries TRBV7-9 and TRBJ1-1, with TRBD1 identical over 10 bases. Unmatched junction bases numbered 9, after V lost 3 bases and J lost 5 bases. Germline values: CDR1 SEHNR, CDR2 FQNEAQ (reference sequence). CDR3 size: 16 residues. The DNA of the CDR3 is TGTGCCAGCAGCTTGGCGCCGGGACAGGGGAAAACTGAAGCTTTCTTT. Protein product: CASSLAPGQGKTEAFF.

The chain uses TRBV15 and TRBJ2-7; TRBD2 is a possible D gene (7 bases). The CDR3 has 14 amino acids. Trimming shortened V by 6 bases and J by 1 base, and 13 bases separated the two germline ends. Germline assignment: CDR1 LNHNV and CDR2 YYDKDF (reference sequence). CDR3 residues: CATRLGGGSYEQYF. As DNA, the CDR3 is TGTGCCACCAGATTAGGGGGAGGGTCCTACGAGCAGTACTTC.

This clone was found a few times. The chain joins TRBV7-9 to TRBJ1-2; 7 bases are a match to TRBD1. V trimming: 5 bases; J trimming: 4 bases; junction bases outside the gene matches: 4. This CDR3 region has 13 residues. CDR1 SEHNR and CDR2 FQNEAQ come from the germline V gene (reference sequence). In nucleotides, the CDR3 is TGTGCCAGCAGCCTACAGGGGACCTATGGCTACACCTTC. Protein sequence: CASSLQGTYGYTF.

This rearrangement joins TRBV7-8 to TRBJ2-7, with 13 positions matching TRBD2. The CDR3 length is 17 residues. CDR1 and CDR2 from the germline V gene are SGHVS and FQNEAQ. V was pared by 9 bases and J by 3 bases, with 14 bases of the junction left unmatched. For the CDR3, the DNA is TGTGCCAGTAGTTGGAGAGTAAGGACTAGCGGGAGCTACGAGCAGTACTTC. Its protein is CASSWRVRTSGSYEQYF.

This clone was counted once. This chain links TRBV11-2 with TRBJ2-1, with 8 bases that match TRBD2. Germline V gene sequence: CDR1 SGHAT, CDR2 FQNNGV. The ends lost 3 bases at V and 13 bases at J; junction bases unmatched: 5. The CDR3 spans 12 residues. CDR3 sequence: CASSFPTSVQFF. The DNA for the CDR3 is TGTGCCAGCAGCTTTCCGACTAGCGTACAGTTCTTC.

The chain uses TRBV9 and TRBJ2-2, with D possibly TRBD1 on 6 matching bases. Germline assignment: CDR1 SGDLS and CDR2 YYNGEE. The V gene lost 4 bases and the J gene lost 1 base, with 11 bases spanning the gap. The CDR3 length is 15 residues. The CDR3 DNA sequence: TGTGCCAGCAGCCAAAGACAGGAGAACACCGGGGAGCTGTTTTTT. Translating gives CASSQRQENTGELFF.

The chain couples TRBV2 to TRBJ2-5, with D uncertain. Between the trimmed V and J ends, which lost 3 bases and 7 bases, there was a span of 6 bases. Per the germline V gene, CDR1 is SNHLY and CDR2 is FYNNEI. This CDR3 contains 11 residues. The CDR3 nucleotides are TGTGCCAGCAGTGATGAGGTGACCCAGTACTTC. Translating gives CASSDEVTQYF. Full variable domain (missing parts from reference TRBV2 and TRBJ2-5): EPEVTQTPSHQVTQMGQEVILRCVPISNHLYFYWYRQILGQKVEFLVSFYNNEISEKSEIFDDQFSVERPDGSNFTLKIRSTKLEDSAMYFCASSDEVTQYFGPGTRLLVL.

This clone occurred a few times. The J gene is TRBJ1-4, the V gene TRBV4-2; tentative D call: TRBD1 (6 bases). CDR3 length: 15 amino acids. The germline V and J ends were trimmed by 1 base and 11 bases, with 17 bases remaining between them. Germline V gives CDR1 LGHNA, CDR2 YNFKEQ. The CDR3 DNA reads TGTGCCAGCAGCCAAGCCCGACAGGATCCGGTGAAACTGTTTTTT. Protein: CASSQARQDPVKLFF.

The count of this clone is one. The chain combines TRBV28 with TRBJ1-3; D perhaps matches TRBD1 (5 bases). Trimming cost V 5 bases and J 2 bases, with 10 bases left between them. Germline V lookup: CDR1 MDHEN, CDR2 SYDVKM. CDR3 length: 14 amino acids. CDR3 nucleotide sequence: TGTGCCAGCAGTCCCGGGGGGGCTGGAAACACCATATATTTT. Residues: CASSPGGAGNTIYF.

CDR3 coding DNA: TGTGCCAGCAGTCCCGGGACAGGGTTGCCCCAGCATTTT. This gives the protein CASSPGTGLPQHF. This chain uses TRBV14 with TRBJ1-5, with 9 bases that match TRBD1. CDR3 size: 13 residues. Germline V gives CDR1 SGHDN, CDR2 FVKESK. The junction had 6 bases not matched to a gene; V was cut back by 6 bases and J by 9 bases.